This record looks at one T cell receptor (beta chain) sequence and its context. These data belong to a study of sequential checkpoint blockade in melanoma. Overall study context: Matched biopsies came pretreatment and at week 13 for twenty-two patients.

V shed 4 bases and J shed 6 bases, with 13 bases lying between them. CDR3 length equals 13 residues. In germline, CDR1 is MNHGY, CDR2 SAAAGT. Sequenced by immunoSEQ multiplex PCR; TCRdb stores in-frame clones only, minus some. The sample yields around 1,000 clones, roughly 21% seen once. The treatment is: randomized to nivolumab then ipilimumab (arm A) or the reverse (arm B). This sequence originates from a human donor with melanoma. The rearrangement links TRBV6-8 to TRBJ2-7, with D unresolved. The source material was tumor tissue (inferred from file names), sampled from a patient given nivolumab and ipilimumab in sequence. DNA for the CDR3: TGTGCCAGCAGTTTCACCTCAGTTCGCGAGCAGTACTTC. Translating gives CASSFTSVREQYF.